This T cell receptor (beta chain) was identified in a study of shared clonotypes between healthy human individuals. The study, taken as a whole, reports: Naive subsets, compared against memory subsets, generally had larger estimated richness values. Relative to clonotypes present in all four donors, those not shared had lower generation probabilities.

This CDR3 contains 17 residues. Germline CDR1 reads SGHTA; CDR2 reads FQGTGA. V shed 2 bases, J shed 4 bases, and the junction held 10 bases outside the gene matches. Genomic DNA of each subset was evenly split across several immunoSEQ plates. Libraries were prepared by immunoSEQ multiplex PCR; TCRdb keeps only in-frame clonotypes and omits some of them. The data contain around 1.9 million clones, roughly 95% of them singletons. Concerning this clone: The antigen remains undetermined.

The naive CD8 fraction comprised CD45RO-negative cells positively selected for CCR7 and excluded terminally differentiated effector memory CD45RA+ cells. Donors were healthy HIV-negative adults without recent acute infections or vaccinations. The chain carries TRBV7-3 and TRBJ2-3; 9 nucleotides align to TRBD2. Specimen: naive CD8+ T cells from PBMCs. The TCR originated in a man between 18 and 29 years old in good health. Some clones in this sample may be carry-over from other donors' samples. The CDR3 nucleotides are TGTGCCAGCAGCTTAGGGTCGGTAGCGGGAGTAGCAGATACGCAGTATTTT. Amino acid sequence: CASSLGSVAGVADTQYF. The full variable domain, in which reference TRBV7-3 and TRBJ2-3 provide the parts outside the CDR3, is GAGVSQTPSNKVTEKGKYVELRCDPISGHTALYWYRQSLGQGPEFLIYFQGTGAADDSGLPNDRFFAVRPEGSVSTLKIQRTERGDSAVYLCASSLGSVAGVADTQYFGPGTRLTVL.